The 26 T cell receptor beta chains given below trace back to one sample, sequenced in a study of blood T cell repertoires in COVID-19. Data came from immunoSEQ multiplex PCR; TCRdb stores just in-frame clones and leaves some out. The repertoire consists of tens of thousands of clones, with roughly 90% occurring once and the leading ten covering almost 4%. The sample consisted of peripheral blood. The source is a human donor in a cohort sampled during active COVID-19.

V is TRBV28 and J is TRBJ2-1, with a tentative D call TRBD2 (6 bases). Germline lookup yields CDR1 MDHEN and CDR2 SYDVKM. This CDR3 has 15 residues. Trimming cost V 4 bases and J 4 bases, with 14 bases left between them. In nucleotides, the CDR3 is TGTGCCAGCAGTTCCGTACGGGACTCTTACAATGAGCAGTTCTTC. It specifies CASSSVRDSYNEQFF.

The chain is built from TRBV29-1 and TRBJ1-1, with D tentatively TRBD1 (5 bases). Trimming removed 4 bases at V and 5 bases at J, with 11 bases between. Germline V lookup: CDR1 SQVTM, CDR2 ANQGSEA. The CDR3 length is 12 residues. CDR3 loop: CSVAHTGTEAFF. As DNA, the CDR3 is TGCAGCGTTGCCCACACAGGAACTGAAGCTTTCTTT.

V usage is TRBV5-4 and J usage is TRBJ2-3, with D maybe TRBD1 (6 bases). Trimming shortened V by 6 bases and J by 4 bases, and 15 bases separated the two germline ends. Germline V gene data show CDR1 as SGHNT and CDR2 as YYREEE (reference sequence). The CDR3 contains 14 residues. The CDR3 DNA is TGTGCCAGCAAGACCAGGGGTTCCGCAGATACGCAGTATTTT. Residues: CASKTRGSADTQYF.

This sequence joins TRBV4-3 and TRBJ2-1; perhaps TRBD2 as D (5 bases). Between the trimmed V and J ends, which lost 0 bases and 0 bases, there was a span of 6 bases. Germline values: CDR1 LGHNA, CDR2 YSLEER. This CDR3 spans 15 amino acids. The CDR3 sequence is CASSQDGSSYNEQFF. For the CDR3, the DNA is TGCGCCAGCAGCCAAGATGGGAGCTCCTACAATGAGCAGTTCTTC.

This clone turned up a few times. V and J are TRBV6-5 and TRBJ1-5; TRBD1 might be the D (6 bases). The CDR3 length is 15 residues. The ends were cut back, 5 bases at V and 5 bases at J, with 16 bases in the middle. The germline V gene encodes CDR1 MNHEY and CDR2 SVGAGI. The CDR3 protein is CASSQGGGADQPQHF. The CDR3 nucleotides are TGTGCCAGCAGTCAGGGTGGGGGGGCGGATCAGCCCCAGCATTTT.

The CDR3 reads CASRVGSSYNEQFF. CDR3 sequence (DNA): TGTGCCAGCAGGGTGGGGAGCTCCTACAATGAGCAGTTCTTC. This chain links TRBV28 with TRBJ2-1; a weak D match, TRBD2 (5 bases). The CDR3 sequence is 14 residues long. The V and J ends lost 6 bases and 0 bases respectively, with 9 bases between them. Germline V gene data show CDR1 as MDHEN and CDR2 as SYDVKM.

This chain connects TRBV9 to TRBJ2-3; tentatively, D is TRBD1 (6 bases). The CDR3 is 16 residues long. Germline V gene lookup returns CDR1 SGDLS and CDR2 YYNGEE. The V gene lost 4 bases and the J gene lost 2 bases, with 17 bases spanning the gap. In nucleotides, the CDR3 is TGTGCCAGCAGCTTTCGGGACACTCCTTTCACAGATACGCAGTATTTT. Translated, it gives CASSFRDTPFTDTQYF.

This chain links TRBV27 with TRBJ2-7; D unresolved. V was shortened by 4 bases and J by 4 bases, with 14 bases between the two germline ends. Germline loops: CDR1 MNHEY, CDR2 SMNVEV (reference sequence). The CDR3 covers 14 residues. CDR3 sequence reads: CASSSLDSQYEQYF. In DNA, the CDR3 is TGTGCCAGCAGTTCCTTAGATTCACAGTACGAGCAGTACTTC.

The chain is built from TRBV19 and TRBJ1-5; 8 nucleotides match TRBD1. Germline loops: CDR1 LNHDA, CDR2 SQIVND (reference sequence). V dropped 8 bases and J dropped 4; count of bases not matched to a gene: 13. The CDR3 totals 16 residues. This CDR3 reads CASQGQDRAINQPQHF. The DNA for the CDR3 is TGTGCCAGTCAGGGGCAGGACAGGGCTATTAATCAGCCCCAGCATTTT.

The CDR3 reads CASSPGPTRFYEQYF. The CDR3 nucleotides read TGTGCCAGCTCCCCGGGCCCTACTAGATTCTACGAGCAGTACTTC. The V gene is TRBV18, the J gene TRBJ2-7, with D possibly matching TRBD2 (5 bases). Trimming removed 6 bases at V and 3 bases at J, with 18 bases between. The CDR3 spans 15 residues. CDR1 is KGHSH and CDR2 is LQKENI in the germline V gene.

The chain combines TRBV4-2 with TRBJ1-4, with D possibly matching TRBD1 (5 bases). Germline values: CDR1 LGHNA, CDR2 YNFKEQ. The CDR3 has 19 residues. V was shortened by 0 bases and J by 2 bases, with 19 bases between the two germline ends. CDR3 protein: CASSQDQGVGLPTNEKLFF. The CDR3 coding sequence is TGTGCCAGCAGCCAAGATCAGGGTGTAGGCCTCCCTACTAATGAAAAACTGTTTTTT.

The gene calls are TRBV9 and TRBJ2-1; 7 nucleotides agree with TRBD2. CDR3 length: 16 residues. The J segment lost 4 bases and the V segment lost 0 bases, leaving 7 bases of the junction unmatched. Germline V gene lookup returns CDR1 SGDLS and CDR2 YYNGEE. The CDR3 spells CASSVDGRGRYNEQFF. CDR3 DNA: TGTGCCAGCAGCGTAGATGGGCGGGGGAGGTACAATGAGCAGTTCTTC.

The rearrangement uses TRBV27 and TRBJ2-7; 11 bases map to TRBD1. With V trimmed by 2 bases and J by 4 bases, 13 bases remained unmatched. The CDR3 spans 18 residues. Germline V gives CDR1 MNHEY, CDR2 SMNVEV (reference sequence). The CDR3 bases are TGTGCCAGCAGTTTACCTCCCATCGGACAGGGGGCCTTTTACGAGCAGTACTTC. Encoded protein: CASSLPPIGQGAFYEQYF.

CDR3 nucleotides: TGTGCCAGTAGCCGGAACTCCGGGATAGACCCTCTCGGCTACACCTTC. Protein product: CASSRNSGIDPLGYTF. The V gene is TRBV19, the J gene TRBJ1-2; D unresolved. V lost 6 bases and J lost 8, with 25 bases in between. This CDR3 contains 16 residues. Germline V gene lookup returns CDR1 LNHDA and CDR2 SQIVND (reference sequence).

The chain links TRBV9 to TRBJ2-5; a weak D match, TRBD1 (6 bases). Germline assignment: CDR1 SGDLS and CDR2 YYNGEE. This CDR3 comprises 14 residues. With 4 bases removed from V and 5 bases from J, the gap between germline ends came to 15 bases. The DNA for the CDR3 is TGTGCCAGCAGCTCACCGGACAGAGGCGAGACCCAGTACTTC. This translates into CASSSPDRGETQYF. Full variable domain (missing parts from reference TRBV9 and TRBJ2-5): DSGVTQTPKHLITATGQRVTLRCSPRSGDLSVYWYQQSLDQGLQFLIQYYNGEERAKGNILERFSAQQFPDLHSELNLSSLELGDSALYFCASSSPDRGETQYFGPGTRLLVL.

The chain is built from TRBV7-3 and TRBJ1-3; a possible D gene is TRBD1 (6 bases). With 4 bases removed from V and 4 bases from J, the gap between germline ends came to 11 bases. Germline CDR1 SGHTA, CDR2 FQGTGA. The CDR3 runs 14 residues. The CDR3 sequence is CASSSAGTGNTIYF. The CDR3 DNA reads TGTGCCAGCAGCTCCGCCGGGACAGGAAACACCATATATTTT.

The rearrangement joins TRBV28 to TRBJ1-1; 8 bases map to TRBD1. The CDR3 covers 12 residues. Germline CDR1 MDHEN, CDR2 SYDVKM. The J segment lost 11 bases and the V segment lost 3 bases, leaving 5 bases of the junction unmatched. This chain's CDR3 is CASSFQTGAAFF. The CDR3 DNA is TGTGCCAGCAGTTTTCAGACAGGGGCGGCTTTCTTT.

This chain connects TRBV29-1 to TRBJ1-1; D ambiguous. CDR3 length: 12 amino acids. CDR1 and CDR2 (germline): SQVTM, ANQGSEA. Trimming shortened V by 1 base and J by 5 bases, and 8 bases separated the two germline ends. The CDR3 coding sequence is TGCAGCGTTGAAGTTGCGGGGACTGAAGCTTTCTTT. As protein: CSVEVAGTEAFF.

The CDR3 spells CASSLQGAYEQYF. The CDR3 DNA sequence: TGCGCCAGCAGCTTACAGGGGGCCTACGAGCAGTACTTC. This rearrangement joins TRBV4-1 to TRBJ2-7, with 8 bases matching TRBD1. With V trimmed by 5 bases and J by 2 bases, 2 bases remained unmatched. The CDR3 loop spans 13 amino acids. Germline lookup yields CDR1 MGHRA and CDR2 YSYEKL.

This clone was found once. This chain uses TRBV18 with TRBJ2-1; TRBD1 aligns across 9 bases. CDR3 length equals 17 residues. Germline CDR1 is KGHSH and CDR2 is LQKENI. Trimming at V came to 3 bases and at J to 7 bases, leaving 13 bases not matched to a gene. CDR3 nucleotide sequence: TGTGCCAGCTCACCGTTAAACAGGGGGCAATCGGGGAATGAGCAGTTCTTC. It translates to CASSPLNRGQSGNEQFF.

The count of this clone is one. The chain carries TRBV6-5 and TRBJ2-7; 9 bases match TRBD2. Looked up from germline, CDR1 is MNHEY and CDR2 is SVGAGI. V was pared by 6 bases and J by 2 bases, with 8 bases of the junction left unmatched. The CDR3 is 15 amino acids. The CDR3 sequence: CASRPRLAATYEQYF. The CDR3 bases are TGTGCCAGCAGGCCAAGACTAGCGGCAACCTACGAGCAGTACTTC.

The chain combines TRBV6-5 with TRBJ2-1, with 9 bases aligning to TRBD1. The V and J ends lost 6 bases and 9 bases, in that order; junction bases with no gene match: 12. The CDR3 is made up of 15 amino acids. The germline CDR1 and CDR2 sequences are MNHEY and SVGAGI. Here the CDR3 reads CASSQKWDRVAEQFF. The CDR3 nucleotides read TGTGCCAGCAGCCAAAAATGGGACAGGGTGGCTGAGCAGTTCTTC.

The chain links TRBV12-3 or TRBV12-4 to TRBJ2-7; D possibly corresponds to TRBD2 (5 bases). The CDR3 is 11 amino acids. V was clipped by 7 bases and J by 8 bases, with 12 bases between them. In nucleotides, the CDR3 is TGTGCCAGCATAGTTAGAGGGAAGCAGTACTTC. It translates to CASIVRGKQYF.

The chain uses TRBV30 and TRBJ2-7; D is uncertain. CDR1 and CDR2 from the germline V gene are GTSNPN and SVGIG (reference sequence). Trimming shortened V by 3 bases and J by 0 bases, and 6 bases separated the two germline ends. The CDR3 is 12 residues long. The CDR3 DNA sequence: TGTGCCTGGAGCAGTATCTCCTACGAGCAGTACTTC. Amino acids: CAWSSISYEQYF.

This clone was counted once. The chain is built from TRBV28 and TRBJ1-1; D possibly corresponds to TRBD1 (5 bases). The CDR3 is 15 amino acids. The germline V and J ends were trimmed by 5 bases and 1 base, with 14 bases remaining between them. CDR1 and CDR2 (germline): MDHEN, SYDVKM. CDR3 coding DNA: TGTGCCAGCAGTCTACAGGTTACACCGAACACTGAAGCTTTCTTT. This encodes CASSLQVTPNTEAFF.

This clone was seen more than once but under ten times. The chain joins TRBV27 to TRBJ2-7; 8 bases are a match to TRBD1. With V trimmed by 4 bases and J by 4 bases, 6 bases remained unmatched. Germline CDR1 is MNHEY and CDR2 is SMNVEV (reference sequence). The CDR3 has 14 amino acids. CDR3 coding DNA: TGTGCCAGCAGTTGGACAGGGCGGGTTTACGAGCAGTACTTC. Amino acids: CASSWTGRVYEQYF.